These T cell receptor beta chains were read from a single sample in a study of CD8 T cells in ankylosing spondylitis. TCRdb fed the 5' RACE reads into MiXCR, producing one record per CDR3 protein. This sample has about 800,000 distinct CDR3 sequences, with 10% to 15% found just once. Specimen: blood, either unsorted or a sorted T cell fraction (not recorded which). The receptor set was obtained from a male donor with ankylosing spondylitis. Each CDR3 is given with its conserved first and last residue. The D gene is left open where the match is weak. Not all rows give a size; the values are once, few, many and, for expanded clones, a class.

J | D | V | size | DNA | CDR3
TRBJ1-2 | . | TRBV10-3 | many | TGTGCCATCGGAAGGGGGAGCAACCCAGCTAACTATGGCTACACCTTC | CAIGRGSNPANYGYTF
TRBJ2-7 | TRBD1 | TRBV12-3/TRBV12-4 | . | TGTGCCAGCAGTTCAACCACAATACGGGACAGGGGTTACTACGAGCAGTACTTC | CASSSTTIRDRGYYEQYF
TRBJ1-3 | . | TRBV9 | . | TGTGCCAGCAGCGCCGATATCGGCCAAAGTGGAAACACCATATATTTT | CASSADIGQSGNTIYF
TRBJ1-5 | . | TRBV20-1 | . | TGCAGTGCTAGAGAGGGATTTAGCAATCAGCCCCAGCATTTT | CSAREGFSNQPQHF
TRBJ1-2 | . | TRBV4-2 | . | TGTGCCAGCAGCCAAGACAACAGGTACTATGGCTACACCTTC | CASSQDNRYYGYTF
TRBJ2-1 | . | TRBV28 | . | TGTGCCAGCAGTCCCCGGATACCGGGGGACAAAGAGCAGTTCTTC | CASSPRIPGDKEQFF
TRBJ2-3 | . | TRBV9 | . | TGTGCCAGCAGCACCCGGGGGCCTAGCACAGATACGCAGTATTTT | CASSTRGPSTDTQYF
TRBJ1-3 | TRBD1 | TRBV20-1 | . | TGCAGTGCTGGACAGGGGGCAGGAAACACCATATATTTT | CSAGQGAGNTIYF
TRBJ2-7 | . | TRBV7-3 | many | TGTGCCAGCAGCTTACAAGCCGGGGCTTACGAGCAGTACTTC | CASSLQAGAYEQYF
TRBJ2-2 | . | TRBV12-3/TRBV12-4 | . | TGTGCCAGCAGCCCGACACATTTGGGGGGCGACGGGGAGCTGTTTTTT | CASSPTHLGGDGELFF
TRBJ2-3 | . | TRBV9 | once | TGTGCCAGCAGCGTGGGATTACGGGGGTCAGATACGCAGTATTTT | CASSVGLRGSDTQYF
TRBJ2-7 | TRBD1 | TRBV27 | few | TGTGCCAGCAGTTCACTTTCCTTATCCGGGACAGGGAGGAACGAGCAGTACTTC | CASSSLSLSGTGRNEQYF
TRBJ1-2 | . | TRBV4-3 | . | TGCGCCAGCAGCCAAGGTCCCGCTAACTATGGCTACACCTTC | CASSQGPANYGYTF
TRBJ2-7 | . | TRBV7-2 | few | TGTGCCAGCAGCCCTGACCGCACAGGATACGAGCAGTACTTC | CASSPDRTGYEQYF
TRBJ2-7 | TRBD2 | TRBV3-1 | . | TGTGCCAGCAGCCCCCAGGTGCTAGCGGGAGGCTCCCTTTCCTACGAGCAGTACTTC | CASSPQVLAGGSLSYEQYF
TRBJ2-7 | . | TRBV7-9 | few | TGTGCCAGCAGCTTAGGCTTGCTTACCTACGAGCAGTACTTC | CASSLGLLTYEQYF
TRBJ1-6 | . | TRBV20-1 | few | TGCAGTGCTAGTACCTCATCGGGAAATTCACCCCTCCACTTT | CSASTSSGNSPLHF
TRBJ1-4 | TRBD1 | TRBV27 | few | TGTGCCAGCAGTCGATTCGACAGGGATAATGAAAAACTGTTTTTT | CASSRFDRDNEKLFF
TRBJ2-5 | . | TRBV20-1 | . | TGCAGTGCTTATTTGAAAAGGGGCGGAGCAGAGACCCAGTACTTC | CSAYLKRGGAETQYF
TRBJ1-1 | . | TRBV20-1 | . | TGCAGTAGGACAGTAAACACTGAAGCTTTCTTT | CSRTVNTEAFF
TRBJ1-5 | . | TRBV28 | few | TGTGCCAGCAGTCCCTGGGCCGGTAGAGACAATCAGCCCCAGCATTTT | CASSPWAGRDNQPQHF
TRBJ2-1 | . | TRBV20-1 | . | TGCAGTGCTAGTGAGGTATTATTCTACAATGAGCAGTTCTTC | CSASEVLFYNEQFF
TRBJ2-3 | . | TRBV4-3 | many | TGCGCCAGCAGCCAAGCAAGCACAGATACGCAGTATTTT | CASSQASTDTQYF
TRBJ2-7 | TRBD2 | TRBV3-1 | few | TGTGCCAGCAGCAAACTAGCGGGGGGCACCTACGAGCAGTACTTC | CASSKLAGGTYEQYF
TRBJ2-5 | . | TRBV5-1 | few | TGCGCCAGCCGGGTGAGTCCCCTGGAGACCCAGTACTTC | CASRVSPLETQYF
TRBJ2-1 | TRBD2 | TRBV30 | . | TGTGCCTGGAGTGTGAAAGCGGGACTCTACAATGAGCAGTTCTTC | CAWSVKAGLYNEQFF
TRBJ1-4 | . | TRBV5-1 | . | TGCGCCAGCAGCGGAGGGGCAAAGATTAATGAAAAACTGTTTTTT | CASSGGAKINEKLFF
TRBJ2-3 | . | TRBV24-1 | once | TGTGCCACCAGTGACCGCGGACAGGACCGGGGGGATACGCAGTATTTT | CATSDRGQDRGDTQYF
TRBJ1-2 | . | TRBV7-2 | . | TGTGCCAGCAGCTTCCCGGACAGTCTTTGGCGTGGCTACACCTTC | CASSFPDSLWRGYTF
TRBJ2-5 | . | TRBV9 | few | TGTGCCAGCAGCGTCTCCCCAGGGCCCCAAGAGACCCAGTACTTC | CASSVSPGPQETQYF
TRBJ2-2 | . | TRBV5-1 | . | TGCGCCAGCAGCGAACCTAACGGGGAGCTGTTTTTT | CASSEPNGELFF
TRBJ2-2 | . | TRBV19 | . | TGTGCCAGTAGTTTCCTCGGACCGGTTGCGAACACCGGGGAGCTGTTTTTT | CASSFLGPVANTGELFF
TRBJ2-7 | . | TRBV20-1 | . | TGCAGCCAAGAGGCCCAAAGCTCCTACGAGCAGTACTTC | CSQEAQSSYEQYF